One T cell receptor beta chain is described in this entry. Its specificity is not known. PCR was performed using 60 Vbeta and 13 Jbeta primers. Profiling relied on immunoSEQ multiplex PCR, and the TCRdb table lists in-frame clones only, not all of them. Of about 170,000 clones listed, 70% to 90% are singletons. This entry comes from a study of cytomegalovirus exposure and HLA in healthy donors. Study conclusions and caveats: In a later analysis, TCR beta V- and J-gene trimming showed a link to a missense DCLRE1C variant. What a later analysis reportedly showed was that an Asian-associated ancestry cluster had fewer N-insertions than the roughly 670-donor mean.

From germline, CDR1 is MNHEY and CDR2 SMNVEV (reference sequence). The CDR3 consists of 14 residues. The chain is built from TRBV27 and TRBJ2-5; maybe TRBD2 (6 bases). The J call could be wrong; TRBJ2-7 is a better fit for the DNA end. The material sequenced was PBMCs. This clonotype originated in a woman in her late teens or twenties in good health and CMV-seronegative. The CDR3 loop reads CASSPHLAGYEQYF. In DNA, the CDR3 is TGTGCCAGCAGTCCACACCTCGCGGGGTACGAGCAGTACTTC.